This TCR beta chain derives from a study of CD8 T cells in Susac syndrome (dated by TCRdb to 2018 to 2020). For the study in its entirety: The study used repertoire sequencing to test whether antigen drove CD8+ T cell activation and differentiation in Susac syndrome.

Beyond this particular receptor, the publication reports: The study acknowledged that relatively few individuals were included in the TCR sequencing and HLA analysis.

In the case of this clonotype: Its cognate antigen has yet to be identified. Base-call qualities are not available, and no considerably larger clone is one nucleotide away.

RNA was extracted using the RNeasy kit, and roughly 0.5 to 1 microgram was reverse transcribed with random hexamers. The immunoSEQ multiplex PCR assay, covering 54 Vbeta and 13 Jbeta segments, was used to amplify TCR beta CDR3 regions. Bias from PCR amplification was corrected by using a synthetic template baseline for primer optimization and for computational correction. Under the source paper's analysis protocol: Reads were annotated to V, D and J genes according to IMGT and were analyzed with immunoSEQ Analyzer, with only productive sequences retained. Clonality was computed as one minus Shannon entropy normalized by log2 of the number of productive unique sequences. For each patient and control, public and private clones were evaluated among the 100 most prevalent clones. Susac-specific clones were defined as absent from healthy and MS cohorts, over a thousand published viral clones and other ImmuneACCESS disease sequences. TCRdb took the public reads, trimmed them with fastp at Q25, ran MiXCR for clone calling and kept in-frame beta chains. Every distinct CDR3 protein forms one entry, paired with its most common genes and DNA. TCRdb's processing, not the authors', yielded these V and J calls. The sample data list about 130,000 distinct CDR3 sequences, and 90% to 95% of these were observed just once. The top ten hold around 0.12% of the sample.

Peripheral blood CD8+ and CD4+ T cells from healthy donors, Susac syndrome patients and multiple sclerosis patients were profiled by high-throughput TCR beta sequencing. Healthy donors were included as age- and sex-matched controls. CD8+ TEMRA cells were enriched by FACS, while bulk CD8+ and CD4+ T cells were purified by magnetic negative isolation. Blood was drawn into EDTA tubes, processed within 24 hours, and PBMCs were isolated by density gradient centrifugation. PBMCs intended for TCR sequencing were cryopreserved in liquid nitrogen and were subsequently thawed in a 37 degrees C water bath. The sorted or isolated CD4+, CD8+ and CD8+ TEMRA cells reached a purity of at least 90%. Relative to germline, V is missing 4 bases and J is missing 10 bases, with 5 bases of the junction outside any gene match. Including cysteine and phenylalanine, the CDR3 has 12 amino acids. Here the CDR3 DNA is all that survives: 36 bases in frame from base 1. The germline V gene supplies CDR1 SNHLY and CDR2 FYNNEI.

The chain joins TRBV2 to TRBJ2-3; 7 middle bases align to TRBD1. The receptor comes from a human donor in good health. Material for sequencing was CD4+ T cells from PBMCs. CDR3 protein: CASSGQGGSQYF. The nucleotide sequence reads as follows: TGTGCCAGCAGTGGTCAAGGGGGCTCGCAGTATTTT.